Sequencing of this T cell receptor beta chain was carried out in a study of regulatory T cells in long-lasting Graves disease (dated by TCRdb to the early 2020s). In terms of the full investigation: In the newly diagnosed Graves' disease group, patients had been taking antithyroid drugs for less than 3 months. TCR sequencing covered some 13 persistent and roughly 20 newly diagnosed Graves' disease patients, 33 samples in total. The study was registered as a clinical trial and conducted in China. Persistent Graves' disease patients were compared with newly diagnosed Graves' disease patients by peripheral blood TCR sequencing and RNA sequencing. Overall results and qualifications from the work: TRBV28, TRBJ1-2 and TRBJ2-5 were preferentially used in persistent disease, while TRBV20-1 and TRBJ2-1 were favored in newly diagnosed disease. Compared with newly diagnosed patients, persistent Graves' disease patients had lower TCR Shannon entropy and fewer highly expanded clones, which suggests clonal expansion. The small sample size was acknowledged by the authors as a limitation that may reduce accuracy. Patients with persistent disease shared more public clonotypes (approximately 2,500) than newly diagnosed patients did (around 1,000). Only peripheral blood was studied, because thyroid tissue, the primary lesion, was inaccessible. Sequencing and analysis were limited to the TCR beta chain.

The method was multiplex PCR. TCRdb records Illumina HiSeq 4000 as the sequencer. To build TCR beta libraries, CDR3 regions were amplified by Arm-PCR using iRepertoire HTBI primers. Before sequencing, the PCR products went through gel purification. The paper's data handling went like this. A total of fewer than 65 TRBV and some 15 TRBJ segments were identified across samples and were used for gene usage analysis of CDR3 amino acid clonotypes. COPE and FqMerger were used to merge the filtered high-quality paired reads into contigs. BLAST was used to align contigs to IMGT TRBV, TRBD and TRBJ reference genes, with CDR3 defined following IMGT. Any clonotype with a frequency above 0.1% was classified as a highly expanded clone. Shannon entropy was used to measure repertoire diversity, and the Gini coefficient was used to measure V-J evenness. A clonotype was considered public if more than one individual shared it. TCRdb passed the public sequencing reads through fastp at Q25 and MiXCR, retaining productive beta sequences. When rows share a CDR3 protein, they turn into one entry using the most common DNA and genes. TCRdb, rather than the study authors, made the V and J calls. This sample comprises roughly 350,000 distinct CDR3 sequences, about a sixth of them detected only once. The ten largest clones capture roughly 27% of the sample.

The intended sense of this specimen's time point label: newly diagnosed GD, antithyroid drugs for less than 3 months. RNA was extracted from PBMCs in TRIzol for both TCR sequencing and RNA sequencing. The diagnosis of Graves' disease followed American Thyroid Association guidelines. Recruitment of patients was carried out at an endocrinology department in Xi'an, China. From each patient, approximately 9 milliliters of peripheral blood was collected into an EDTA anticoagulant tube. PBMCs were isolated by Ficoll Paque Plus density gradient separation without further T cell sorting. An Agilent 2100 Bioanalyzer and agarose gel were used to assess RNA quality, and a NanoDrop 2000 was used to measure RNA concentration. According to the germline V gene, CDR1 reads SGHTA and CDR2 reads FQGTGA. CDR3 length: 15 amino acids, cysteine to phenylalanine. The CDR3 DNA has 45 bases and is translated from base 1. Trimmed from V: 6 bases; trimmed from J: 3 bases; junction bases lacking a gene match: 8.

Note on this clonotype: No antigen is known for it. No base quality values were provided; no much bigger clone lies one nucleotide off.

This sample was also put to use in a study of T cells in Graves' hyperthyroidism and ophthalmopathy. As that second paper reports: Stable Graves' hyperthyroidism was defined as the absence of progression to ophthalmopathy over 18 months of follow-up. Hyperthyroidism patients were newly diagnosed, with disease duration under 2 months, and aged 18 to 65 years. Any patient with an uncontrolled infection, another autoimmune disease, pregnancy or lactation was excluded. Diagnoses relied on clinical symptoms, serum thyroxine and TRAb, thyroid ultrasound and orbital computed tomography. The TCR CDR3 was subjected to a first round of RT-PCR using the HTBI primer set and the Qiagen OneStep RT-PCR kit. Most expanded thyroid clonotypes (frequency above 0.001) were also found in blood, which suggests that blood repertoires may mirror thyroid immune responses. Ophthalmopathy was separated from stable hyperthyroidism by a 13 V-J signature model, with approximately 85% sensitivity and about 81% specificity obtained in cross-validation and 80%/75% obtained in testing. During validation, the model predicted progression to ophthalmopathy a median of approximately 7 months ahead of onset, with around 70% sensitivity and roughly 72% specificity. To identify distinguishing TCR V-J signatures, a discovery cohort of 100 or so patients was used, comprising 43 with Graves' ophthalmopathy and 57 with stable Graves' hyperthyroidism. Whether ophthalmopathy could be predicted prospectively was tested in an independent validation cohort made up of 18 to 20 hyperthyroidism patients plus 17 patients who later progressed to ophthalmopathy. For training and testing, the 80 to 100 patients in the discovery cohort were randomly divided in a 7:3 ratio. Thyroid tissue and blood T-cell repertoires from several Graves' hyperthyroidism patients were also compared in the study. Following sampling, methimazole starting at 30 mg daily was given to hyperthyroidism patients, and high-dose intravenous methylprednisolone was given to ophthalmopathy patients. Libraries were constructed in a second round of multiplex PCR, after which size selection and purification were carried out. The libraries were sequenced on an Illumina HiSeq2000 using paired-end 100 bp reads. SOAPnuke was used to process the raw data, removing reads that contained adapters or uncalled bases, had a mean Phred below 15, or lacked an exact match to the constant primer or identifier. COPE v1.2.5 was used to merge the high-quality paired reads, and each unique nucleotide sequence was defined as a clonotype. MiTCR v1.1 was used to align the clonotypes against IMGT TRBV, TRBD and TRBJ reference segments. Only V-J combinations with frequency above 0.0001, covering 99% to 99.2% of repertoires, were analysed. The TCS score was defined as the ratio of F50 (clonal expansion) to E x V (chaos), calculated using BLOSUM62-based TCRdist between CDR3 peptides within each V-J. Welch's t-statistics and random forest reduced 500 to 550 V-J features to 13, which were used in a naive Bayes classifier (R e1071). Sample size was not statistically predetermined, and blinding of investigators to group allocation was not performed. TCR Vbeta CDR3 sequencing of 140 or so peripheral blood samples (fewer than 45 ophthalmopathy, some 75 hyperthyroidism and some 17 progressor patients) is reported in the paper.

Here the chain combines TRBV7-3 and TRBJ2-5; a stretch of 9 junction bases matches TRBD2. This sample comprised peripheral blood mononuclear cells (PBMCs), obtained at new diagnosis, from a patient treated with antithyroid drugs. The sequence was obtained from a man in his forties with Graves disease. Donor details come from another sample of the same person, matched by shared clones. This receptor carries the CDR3 CASSLLGGGEETQYF. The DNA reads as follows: TGTGCCAGCAGTCTCCTTGGCGGGGGGGAAGAGACCCAGTACTTC.